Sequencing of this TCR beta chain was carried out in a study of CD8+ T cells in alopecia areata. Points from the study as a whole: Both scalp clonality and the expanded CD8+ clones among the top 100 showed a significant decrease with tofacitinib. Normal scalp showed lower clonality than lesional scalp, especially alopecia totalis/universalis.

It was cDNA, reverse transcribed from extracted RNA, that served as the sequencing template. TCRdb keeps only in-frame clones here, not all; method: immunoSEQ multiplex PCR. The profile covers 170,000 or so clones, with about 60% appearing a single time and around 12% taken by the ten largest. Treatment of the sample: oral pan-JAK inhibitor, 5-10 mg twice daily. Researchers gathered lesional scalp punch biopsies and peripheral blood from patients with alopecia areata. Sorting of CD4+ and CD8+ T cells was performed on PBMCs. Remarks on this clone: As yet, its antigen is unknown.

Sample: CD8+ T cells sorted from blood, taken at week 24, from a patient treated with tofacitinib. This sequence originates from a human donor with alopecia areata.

DNA of the CDR3: TGTGCCTGGGCCCTGGTGGGCAAGTGGCAGTACTTC. It codes for CAWALVGKWQYF. The rearrangement links TRBV30 to TRBJ2-7; D is uncertain. Trimming took 5 bases from V and 9 from J, leaving 17 bases between them. The germline CDR1 and CDR2 sequences are GTSNPN and SVGIG (reference sequence). The CDR3 contains 12 residues.